Listed below are T cell receptor beta chains from one sample, sequenced in a study of cytomegalovirus exposure and HLA in healthy donors. Using immunoSEQ multiplex PCR, the repertoire was profiled, and TCRdb retains in-frame clones only, with some absent. The sample contains approximately 140,000 clones, 84% of which appear only once. Specimen: PBMCs. These receptor sequences come from a man aged 45-60 years in good health and CMV-seronegative. Each CDR3 is given with its conserved first and last residue. Each record gives: J gene, V gene, CDR3 protein.

TRBJ2-5 | TRBV21-1 | CASGQGFQTQYF
TRBJ1-1 | TRBV15 | CATSRDPHRVGTEAFF
TRBJ1-1 | TRBV6-1 | CASTFGVSTEAFF
TRBJ2-7 | TRBV6-6 | CASSYWDTAYEQYF
TRBJ2-5 | TRBV5-8 | CASSLLNRETQYF
TRBJ2-2 | TRBV12-5 | CASGFGTGGLAGELFF
TRBJ2-3 | TRBV14 | CASSQLAARTASTDTQYF
TRBJ2-3 | TRBV23-1 | CASSPRLAGGRCTQYF
TRBJ1-4 | TRBV7-9 | CASSSRRKGEKLFF
TRBJ1-2 | TRBV18 | CASSPRASEDNYGYTF
TRBJ1-1 | TRBV7-9 | CASTGGTGTEAFF
TRBJ2-5 | TRBV9 | CASSVVGGQETQYF
TRBJ1-3 | TRBV30 | CAWSRTGSGNTIYF
TRBJ1-1 | TRBV30 | CAWSWRQYTEAFF
TRBJ1-1 | TRBV23-1 | CASSPLGGTGVKAFF
TRBJ2-3 | TRBV21-1 | CASSKVEGSITDTQYF
TRBJ2-5 | TRBV7-9 | CASSLILAGGQETQYF
TRBJ2-7 | TRBV7-9 | CASSWGTSNDEQYF
TRBJ2-7 | TRBV7-7 | CASSLEAEGHEQYF
TRBJ1-4 | TRBV9 | CASSKQGTVDEKLFF
TRBJ1-1 | TRBV18 | CASSSVLTEAFF
TRBJ2-5 | TRBV15 | CATRRRGRETQYF
TRBJ2-5 | TRBV28 | CASYSYQETQYF
TRBJ1-6 | TRBV15 | CATSRGGQGFSPLHF
TRBJ2-1 | TRBV7-3 | CASSSFGQGASGEQFF
TRBJ2-7 | TRBV20-1 | CSAPQGVDVYF
TRBJ2-2 | TRBV6-5 | CASSYSRGATGELFF
TRBJ1-2 | TRBV6-5 | CASSYSQGVNYGYTF
TRBJ1-4 | TRBV4-1 | CASRRQGASEEKLFF
TRBJ2-7 | TRBV4-1 | CASSQDLAFPYEQYF
TRBJ2-2 | TRBV10-3 | CATLTSGGLNTGELFF
TRBJ2-3 | TRBV2 | CASSSQGVRTDTQYF
TRBJ1-1 | TRBV6-5 | CASSYTPAGGDTEAFF